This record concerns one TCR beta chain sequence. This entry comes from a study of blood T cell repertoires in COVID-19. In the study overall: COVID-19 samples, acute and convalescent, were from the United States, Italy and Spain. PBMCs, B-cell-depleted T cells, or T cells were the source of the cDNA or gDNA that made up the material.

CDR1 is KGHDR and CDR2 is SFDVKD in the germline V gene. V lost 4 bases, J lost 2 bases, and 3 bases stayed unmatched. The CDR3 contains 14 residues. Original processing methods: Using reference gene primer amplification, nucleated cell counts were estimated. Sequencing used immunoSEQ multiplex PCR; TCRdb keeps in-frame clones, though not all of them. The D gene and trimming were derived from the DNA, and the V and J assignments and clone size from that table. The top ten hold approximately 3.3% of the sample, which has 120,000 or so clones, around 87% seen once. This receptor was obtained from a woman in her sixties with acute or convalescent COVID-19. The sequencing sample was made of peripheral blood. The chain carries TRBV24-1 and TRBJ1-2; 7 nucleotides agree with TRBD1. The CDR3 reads CATSDPGQNYGYTF. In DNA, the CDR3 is TGTGCCACCAGTGACCCGGGACAGAACTATGGCTACACCTTC.